A selection of T cell receptor beta chains follows, all from one sample in a study of memory CD4+ T cells and cytomegalovirus serostatus. Using immunoSEQ multiplex PCR, the repertoire was profiled, and TCRdb retains in-frame clones only, with some absent. The table shows tens of thousands of clones, with around 80% occurring only once. The sequencing sample was made of memory CD4+ T cells from blood. These receptors came from an adult in good health and CMV-seronegative. CDR3s include the opening cysteine and the closing phenylalanine or tryptophan.

TRBV30	TRBJ2-5	CAWDFPTGGGAETQYF
TRBV6-5	TRBJ2-6	CASSSLGSGANVLTF
TRBV28	TRBJ2-3	CASRTGAAGGDTQYF
TRBV4-1	TRBJ2-2	CASSPPDDPGELFF
TRBV4-1	TRBJ2-1	CASSQGQGAWNEQFF
TRBV30	TRBJ2-2	CAWSVRTGGTGELFF
TRBV2	TRBJ1-1	CASSERAGHTEAFF
TRBV11-3	TRBJ1-1	CASSRGGQGAAEAFF
TRBV18	TRBJ1-6	CASSPPGGIGSPLHF
TRBV6-1	TRBJ1-5	CASREHYGSGQPQHF
TRBV6-6	TRBJ1-1	CASSDWSTEAFF
TRBV27	TRBJ1-6	CASSRKQGISYNSPLHF
TRBV12-5	TRBJ2-5	CASGLVLGLAQETQYF
TRBV5-1	TRBJ2-2	CASSLAAAANTGELFF
TRBV19	TRBJ2-7	CASRDPLGSTPYEQYF
TRBV4-1	TRBJ2-7	CASSQGVTGGGERQYF
TRBV7-2	TRBJ1-5	CASSRAQNQPQHF
TRBV15	TRBJ1-2	CATSSPEGMAGYTF
TRBV6-6	TRBJ1-6	CASRTSRENSPLHF
TRBV28	TRBJ2-7	CASAPSAYEQYF
TRBV19	TRBJ2-5	CASSTHRYQETQYF
TRBV2	TRBJ1-4	CASRDSQLFF
TRBV12-5	TRBJ2-7	CASGFYSPLSGSSSYEQYF
TRBV28	TRBJ1-4	CASSRLGQGAGTNEKLFF
TRBV20-1	TRBJ1-1	CSVAGTEAFF
TRBV6-1	TRBJ1-6	CASSEYDAGSYNSPLHF
TRBV16	TRBJ1-5	CASSPTRDRNQPQHF
TRBV30	TRBJ2-7	CAWSRGVGEQYF
TRBV9	TRBJ2-3	CASSVLGSLVDTQYF
TRBV5-1	TRBJ2-1	CASSFPGRAGEQFF
TRBV28	TRBJ1-5	CASSLVSETGKVQPQHF
TRBV7-9	TRBJ2-7	CASSVSGKEQYF
TRBV18	TRBJ2-2	CASSPRTGELFF
TRBV14	TRBJ2-7	CASSLGQGFPEQYF
TRBV11-3	TRBJ1-4	CASSPRQGVRGAKLFF
TRBV5-1	TRBJ2-5	CASSWDQETQYF
TRBV6-1	TRBJ2-3	CASSAWGASTDTQYF
TRBV27	TRBJ2-1	CASSPTSGGNYNEQFF
TRBV30	TRBJ2-5	CAWSLAGGLKETQYF
TRBV7-2	TRBJ1-3	CASSFSVVAGNTIYF
TRBV14	TRBJ2-7	CASSYRQAPIYEQYF
TRBV7-2	TRBJ2-3	CASSSRTEDTQYF
TRBV6-5	TRBJ1-6	CASRAQDSPLHF
TRBV4-1	TRBJ1-1	CASSQVGRGGEAFF
TRBV28	TRBJ1-3	CASSLTKLPGQGYAGNTIYF
TRBV9	TRBJ1-2	CASSKTGGRYGYTF
TRBV12-2	TRBJ1-4	CASRLDYRGPNEKLFF
TRBV11-3	TRBJ2-5	CASSLDPGFGGQETQYF
TRBV28	TRBJ2-7	CASSPPARNLYEQYF
TRBV7-3	TRBJ1-2	CASSPGTGFGYTF
TRBV9	TRBJ2-1	CASSGGSSGIYNEQFF
TRBV5-5	TRBJ1-5	CASSLNGLNQPQHF
TRBV5-1	TRBJ2-4	CASSPGAADIQYF
TRBV5-6	TRBJ2-1	CASNPFRGSNEQFF
TRBV6-5	TRBJ2-1	CASRPWGPVDEQFF